Following are 28 T cell receptor beta chains from one sample sequenced in a study of control samples from healthy donors and cancer patients. Assay used: immunoSEQ multiplex PCR; TCRdb lists only in-frame clones, some missing. This table holds tens of thousands of clones, over 80% found once. Material: blood. These receptors originate from a man in his fifties or sixties in good health.

This clone was counted a few times. The chain links TRBV28 to TRBJ1-2; no firm D call. The CDR3 runs to 12 residues. CDR1 MDHEN and CDR2 SYDVKM come from the germline V gene. The V gene lost 6 bases and the J gene lost 8 bases, with 13 bases spanning the gap. CDR3 residues: CASSPPGGGYTF. In DNA, the CDR3 is TGTGCCAGCAGCCCCCCCGGCGGCGGCTACACCTTC.

The chain couples TRBV7-3 to TRBJ2-1; 8 bases match TRBD2. Per germline, CDR1 SGHTA and CDR2 FQGTGA. The trim removed 5 bases at V and 7 bases at J, leaving 10 bases unmatched. There are 15 residues in the CDR3. The CDR3 DNA sequence: TGTGCCAGCAGCCCCCAGACGGGAGGGTTTAATGAGCAGTTCTTC. It is translated as CASSPQTGGFNEQFF.

The rearrangement links TRBV6-5 to TRBJ1-1, with D maybe TRBD1 (5 bases). Deletions cut 8 bases from V and 1 base from J, with 14 bases between. This CDR3 contains 14 residues. The germline gives CDR1 MNHEY, CDR2 SVGAGI. The CDR3 coding sequence is TGTGCCAGCTCACGGTGGGGGGAGAACACTGAAGCTTTCTTT. Protein: CASSRWGENTEAFF.

The V gene is TRBV30, the J gene TRBJ2-7, with D uncertain. Germline CDR1 reads GTSNPN; CDR2 reads SVGIG (reference sequence). V was pared by 2 bases and J by 2 bases, with 13 bases between. This CDR3 is built from 14 residues. The CDR3 sequence: CAWSRLASTYEQYF. DNA for the CDR3: TGTGCCTGGAGTCGCCTGGCTTCCACCTACGAGCAGTACTTC. The full variable domain, in which reference TRBV30 and TRBJ2-7 provide the parts outside the CDR3, is SQTIHQWPATLVQPVGSPLSLECTVEGTSNPNLYWYRQAAGRGLQLLFYSVGIGQISSEVPQNLSASRPQDRQFILSSKKLLLSDSGFYLCAWSRLASTYEQYFGPGTRLTVT.

This chain links TRBV29-1 with TRBJ1-2, with D perhaps matching TRBD1 (5 bases). Trimming pared 4 bases from V and 8 bases from J, leaving 14 bases between. CDR3 length equals 12 residues. CDR1 and CDR2 (germline): SQVTM, ANQGSEA. The CDR3 is CSVGAGGGGYTF. The DNA of the CDR3 is TGCAGCGTTGGGGCCGGGGGAGGCGGCTACACCTTC.

The chain is built from TRBV5-1 and TRBJ1-2, with 9 bases that match TRBD1. CDR3 size: 16 residues. Germline CDR1 reads SGHRS; CDR2 reads YFSETQ. The V gene end was trimmed by 0 bases and the J gene end by 0 bases; junction bases not matched to a gene: 3. The CDR3 region is CASSLGGTGTNYGYTF. CDR3 nucleotides: TGCGCCAGCAGCTTGGGTGGGACAGGGACTAACTATGGCTACACCTTC. The whole variable domain, remainder taken from reference TRBV5-1 and TRBJ1-2, is KAGVTQTPRYLIKTRGQQVTLSCSPISGHRSVSWYQQTPGQGLQFLFEYFSETQRNKGNFPGRFSGRQFSNSRSEMNVSTLELGDSALYLCASSLGGTGTNYGYTFGSGTRLTVV.

J is TRBJ1-2 and V is TRBV30; unclear D gene. V gave up 4 bases and J gave up 7 bases, with 19 bases separating them. CDR3 length equals 14 residues. Germline-derived CDR1 and CDR2 are GTSNPN and SVGIG (reference sequence). This CDR3 reads CAWTPRPGRPGYTF. In nucleotides, the CDR3 is TGTGCCTGGACCCCCCGACCGGGTCGACCTGGCTACACCTTC. Combining the CDR3 with reference TRBV30 and TRBJ1-2 gives the whole variable domain SQTIHQWPATLVQPVGSPLSLECTVEGTSNPNLYWYRQAAGRGLQLLFYSVGIGQISSEVPQNLSASRPQDRQFILSSKKLLLSDSGFYLCAWTPRPGRPGYTFGSGTRLTVV.

The chain joins TRBV7-9 to TRBJ2-7, with 14 nucleotides matching TRBD2. J gave up 1 base and V 0 bases, and 5 bases lay outside the gene matches. Germline V lookup: CDR1 SEHNR, CDR2 FQNEAQ (reference sequence). This CDR3 is built from 18 residues. Written as DNA, the CDR3 is TGTGCCAGCAGCTTAGCCGGGACTAGCGGGGGCCTTTCCTACGAGCAGTACTTC. Translating gives CASSLAGTSGGLSYEQYF.

The DNA of the CDR3 is TGTGCCAGCAGTGAAGCGGGAGTTTACACTGAAGCTTTCTTT. It codes for CASSEAGVYTEAFF. The chain has TRBV2 and TRBJ1-1; D gene unclear. The CDR3 covers 14 residues. Trimming removed 0 bases at V and 3 bases at J, with 8 bases between. The germline gives CDR1 SNHLY, CDR2 FYNNEI.

The chain carries TRBV2 and TRBJ1-4; D call uncertain. V was trimmed by 4 bases and J by 0 bases, leaving 6 bases between them. Germline loops: CDR1 SNHLY, CDR2 FYNNEI. The CDR3 runs 14 residues. CDR3 sequence: CASSARPTNEKLFF. The CDR3, as DNA: TGTGCCAGCAGTGCCAGGCCAACTAATGAAAAACTGTTTTTT.

In the case of this clone: Different DNA sequences within this sample yield the same CDR3. The CDR3 spells CASSLTSLSYEQYF. CDR3 coding DNA: TGTGCCAGCAGCCTCACGAGCTTATCCTACGAGCAGTACTTC. The rearrangement joins TRBV7-2 to TRBJ2-7; D is ambiguous. This CDR3 contains 14 residues. In germline, CDR1 is SGHTA, CDR2 FQGNSA. The V gene lost 5 bases and the J gene lost 1 base, with 12 bases spanning the gap.

The chain joins TRBV6-2 or TRBV6-3 to TRBJ2-7; D is unresolved. Germline V gene data show CDR1 as MNHEY and CDR2 as SVGEGT. This CDR3 contains 15 residues. V lost 6 bases and J lost 0, with 15 bases in between. The CDR3 nucleotides are TGTGCCAGCAGCACCAACATTCGGTCCTCCTACGAGCAGTACTTC. This sequence encodes CASSTNIRSSYEQYF.

This chain joins TRBV28 and TRBJ1-4, with 7 bases identical to TRBD1. This CDR3 is 16 amino acids long. V dropped 3 bases and J dropped 8; count of bases not matched to a gene: 12. Germline V gene data show CDR1 as MDHEN and CDR2 as SYDVKM. CDR3 residues: CASSFVLGGGQEKLFF. In DNA, the CDR3 is TGTGCCAGCAGTTTCGTTTTAGGGGGCGGACAGGAAAAACTGTTTTTT.

The V gene is TRBV5-1, the J gene TRBJ2-1; D gene uncertain. The CDR3 totals 15 residues. Germline V gene data show CDR1 as SGHRS and CDR2 as YFSETQ. Trimming shortened V by 4 bases and J by 4 bases, and 15 bases separated the two germline ends. The CDR3 nucleotides are TGCGCCAGCAGCCTCCGGCGCCAAGGGTACAATGAGCAGTTCTTC. This encodes CASSLRRQGYNEQFF.

This clone was picked up one time. The chain is built from TRBV24-1 and TRBJ2-5; no reliable D call. Trimming shortened V by 2 bases and J by 5 bases, and 17 bases separated the two germline ends. Germline V gene data show CDR1 as KGHDR and CDR2 as SFDVKD. The length of the CDR3 is 16 residues. This CDR3 reads CATSDSIVSDWETQYF. In nucleotides, the CDR3 is TGTGCCACCAGTGATTCGATAGTTAGTGATTGGGAGACCCAGTACTTC.

The genes are TRBV4-3 and TRBJ1-1; D is unclear. The germline gives CDR1 LGHNA, CDR2 YSLEER. The germline V and J ends were trimmed by 1 base and 3 bases, with 12 bases remaining between them. This CDR3 has 15 residues. In DNA, the CDR3 is TGCGCCAGCAGCCAAGTGTCCGGCGGAGACACTGAAGCTTTCTTT. Amino acid sequence: CASSQVSGGDTEAFF.

The chain combines TRBV25-1 with TRBJ2-2; a possible D gene is TRBD2 (5 bases). The CDR3 runs 18 residues. The germline V gene encodes CDR1 MGHDK and CDR2 SYGVNS. V was shortened by 3 bases and J by 2 bases, with 19 bases between the two germline ends. CDR3 in amino acids: CASSDQSPRGNNTGELFF. The CDR3 DNA sequence: TGTGCCAGCAGTGATCAATCCCCCCGGGGAAATAACACCGGGGAGCTGTTTTTT.

The chain recombines TRBV28 with TRBJ1-1, with D uncertain. The CDR3 has 14 amino acids. Deletions cut 5 bases from V and 1 base from J, with 11 bases between. Germline V gene data show CDR1 as MDHEN and CDR2 as SYDVKM. The CDR3 region has the DNA TGTGCCAGCAGTCAACCTAGAAGGAACACTGAAGCTTTCTTT. Translation gives CASSQPRRNTEAFF.

This rearrangement joins TRBV6-5 to TRBJ1-2; 8 positions match TRBD1. The CDR3 sequence is 16 residues long. The V gene end was trimmed by 0 bases and the J gene end by 7 bases; junction bases not matched to a gene: 10. Germline V gives CDR1 MNHEY, CDR2 SVGAGI. The CDR3 sequence is CASSYSIAGGAGGYTF. The DNA of the CDR3 is TGTGCCAGCAGTTACTCGATAGCAGGGGGCGCCGGTGGCTACACCTTC.

The chain carries TRBV2 and TRBJ2-2; D is unclear. This CDR3 region has 14 residues. The V gene's germline CDR1 is SNHLY and CDR2 FYNNEI. Trimming stripped 6 bases from V and 1 base from J, with 9 bases between. The CDR3 region has the DNA TGTGCCAGCAGATCCAATTTGAACACCGGGGAGCTGTTTTTT. Its protein product is CASRSNLNTGELFF.

V gene TRBV5-4 combines with J gene TRBJ1-1, with D unclear. CDR1 is SGHNT, CDR2 YYREEE, per germline (reference sequence). The CDR3 length is 14 residues. The V end lost 5 bases, the J end lost 0 bases, and 11 bases lay between the germline ends. Here the CDR3 reads CASSPTSLNTEAFF. The CDR3 DNA sequence: TGTGCCAGCAGTCCGACAAGCCTGAACACTGAAGCTTTCTTT.

This clone was seen once. The chain recombines TRBV19 with TRBJ1-4; no firm D call. CDR1 is LNHDA, CDR2 SQIVND, per germline (reference sequence). The CDR3 has 17 amino acids. V shed 8 bases and J shed 0 bases, with 19 bases lying between them. CDR3 sequence: CASRERRASATNEKLFF. In DNA, the CDR3 is TGTGCCAGTCGGGAGAGACGGGCAAGTGCAACTAATGAAAAACTGTTTTTT.

CDR3 nucleotides: TGTGCCAGCTCACCTGGACAGGGCTTGGAGACCCAGTACTTC. It is translated as CASSPGQGLETQYF. The rearrangement links TRBV18 to TRBJ2-5, with 8 nucleotides matching TRBD1. Germline V CDR1 and CDR2: KGHSH, LQKENI. The CDR3 covers 14 residues. V was clipped by 3 bases and J by 5 bases; unmatched bases: 5.

The chain couples TRBV5-4 to TRBJ1-2; 8 bases align to TRBD1. Per the germline V gene, CDR1 is SGHNT and CDR2 is YYREEE (reference sequence). After removal of 0 bases from V and 2 bases from J, the junction contained 6 bases not matched to a gene. The length of the CDR3 is 16 residues. DNA of the CDR3: TGTGCCAGCAGCTTGGTAGGGCAGGGGGCCAACTATGGCTACACCTTC. Its translation: CASSLVGQGANYGYTF.

V gene TRBV5-1 combines with J gene TRBJ2-5, with TRBD1 as a possible D gene (5 bases). This CDR3 has 14 residues. Germline V gives CDR1 SGHRS, CDR2 YFSETQ. V lost 0 bases, J lost 5 bases, and 11 bases lay in between. CDR3 sequence reads: CASSLGGVLETQYF. The CDR3 nucleotides are TGCGCCAGCAGCTTGGGGGGCGTCCTCGAGACCCAGTACTTC.

The chain combines TRBV5-6 with TRBJ1-4; no clear D gene. Germline V gives CDR1 SGHDT, CDR2 YYEEEE. The germline V and J ends were trimmed by 2 bases and 2 bases, with 7 bases remaining between them. This CDR3 has 14 residues. The CDR3 DNA follows: TGTGCCAGCAGCTTAAAGCGGACTAATGAAAAACTGTTTTTT. Protein sequence: CASSLKRTNEKLFF.

J is TRBJ1-6 and V is TRBV5-4; D is ambiguous. The CDR3 loop spans 14 amino acids. Germline V lookup: CDR1 SGHNT, CDR2 YYREEE (reference sequence). V lost 6 bases and J 10 bases, leaving 17 bases between the germline ends. CDR3 in DNA: TGTGCCAGCACCAATTTGGGGAGAGGATCACCCCTCCACTTT. Residues: CASTNLGRGSPLHF. The whole variable domain, filled in from reference TRBV5-4 and TRBJ1-6, reads ETGVTQSPTHLIKTRGQQVTLRCSSQSGHNTVSWYQQALGQGPQFIFQYYREEENGRGNFPPRFSGLQFPNYSSELNVNALELDDSALYLCASTNLGRGSPLHFGNGTRLTVT.

The chain couples TRBV14 to TRBJ2-3, with TRBD2 as a possible D gene (6 bases). The V end lost 2 bases, the J end lost 2 bases, and 17 bases lay between the germline ends. CDR1 SGHDN and CDR2 FVKESK come from the germline V gene. This CDR3 comprises 17 residues. CDR3 nucleotide sequence: TGTGCCAGCAGCCAATCTTCGGGACTGGTCGCCACAGATACGCAGTATTTT. Protein: CASSQSSGLVATDTQYF.